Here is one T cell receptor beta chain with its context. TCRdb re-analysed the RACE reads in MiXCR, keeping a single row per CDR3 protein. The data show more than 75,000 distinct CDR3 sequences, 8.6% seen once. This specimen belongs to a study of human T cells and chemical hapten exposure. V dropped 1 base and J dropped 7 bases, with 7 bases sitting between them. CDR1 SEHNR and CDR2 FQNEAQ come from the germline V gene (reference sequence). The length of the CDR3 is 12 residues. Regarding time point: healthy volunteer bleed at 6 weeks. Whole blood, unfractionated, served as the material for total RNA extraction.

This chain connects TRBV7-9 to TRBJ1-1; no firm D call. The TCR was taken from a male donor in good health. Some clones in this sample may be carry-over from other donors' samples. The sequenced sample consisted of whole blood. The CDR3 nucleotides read TGTGCCAGCAGCTTAGATTTAGATGAAGCTTTCTTT. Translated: CASSLDLDEAFF.